The rows below give T cell receptor beta chains drawn from one sample of a study of shared clonotypes between healthy human individuals. TCRdb keeps only in-frame clones here, not all; method: immunoSEQ multiplex PCR. The repertoire has under 1 million clones, almost 95% of them found once; the top ten carry less than 25%. Specimen: naive CD8+ T cells sorted from blood. Receptors originate from a young man in good health. CDR3s include the opening cysteine and the closing phenylalanine or tryptophan. Fields, in order: D gene, J gene, clone size, V gene, CDR3 DNA, CDR3 protein. The D gene is left open where the match is weak. Part of the rows lack a size; the others show once, few, many or a class for expanded clones.

d_gene: .; j_gene: TRBJ2-7; abundance: .; v_gene: TRBV6-1; CDR3nt: TGTGCCAGCGGGTTGGTGCAGTACTTC; CDR3aa: CASGLVQYF
d_gene: TRBD1; j_gene: TRBJ2-5; abundance: once; v_gene: TRBV5-6; CDR3nt: TGTGCCAGCAGCTTGGAAGGACAGGGCCTACCACCCATCCCAGAGACCCAGTACTTC; CDR3aa: CASSLEGQGLPPIPETQYF
d_gene: .; j_gene: TRBJ1-2; abundance: .; v_gene: TRBV5-3; CDR3nt: TGTGCCAGAAGCTTGGGCACGCGTGGCTACACCTTC; CDR3aa: CARSLGTRGYTF
d_gene: TRBD2; j_gene: TRBJ2-1; abundance: .; v_gene: TRBV14; CDR3nt: TGTGCCAGCAGGGGACTAGCGGGAGTTGGGGGGCAGTTCTTC; CDR3aa: CASRGLAGVGGQFF
d_gene: .; j_gene: TRBJ2-1; abundance: once; v_gene: TRBV14; CDR3nt: TGTGCCAGCAGCCAGAAGACTACCTACAATGAGCAGTTCTTC; CDR3aa: CASSQKTTYNEQFF
d_gene: .; j_gene: TRBJ1-1; abundance: once; v_gene: TRBV29-1; CDR3nt: TGCAGCGTTGGACGGAACACTGAAGCTTTCTTT; CDR3aa: CSVGRNTEAFF
d_gene: .; j_gene: TRBJ2-1; abundance: .; v_gene: TRBV23-1; CDR3nt: TGCGCCAGCACGATTAGGGGCTACAATGAGCAGTTCTTC; CDR3aa: CASTIRGYNEQFF
d_gene: .; j_gene: TRBJ2-1; abundance: once; v_gene: TRBV7-9; CDR3nt: TGTGCCAGCAGCCCTTCGACAGAAGACAATGAGCAGTTCTTC; CDR3aa: CASSPSTEDNEQFF
d_gene: .; j_gene: TRBJ2-6; abundance: .; v_gene: TRBV2; CDR3nt: TGTGCCAGCAGAGGGACATCAAGCTCTGGGGCCAACGTCCTGACTTTC; CDR3aa: CASRGTSSSGANVLTF
d_gene: .; j_gene: TRBJ2-1; abundance: .; v_gene: TRBV15; CDR3nt: TGTGCCACCAGCAGAGACACGCAGCGCTACAATGAGCAGTTCTTC; CDR3aa: CATSRDTQRYNEQFF
d_gene: .; j_gene: TRBJ2-2; abundance: .; v_gene: TRBV4-3; CDR3nt: TGCGCCAGCAGCCAAGCGGTCCTCCCGAACACCGGGGAGCTGTTTTTT; CDR3aa: CASSQAVLPNTGELFF
d_gene: TRBD2; j_gene: TRBJ2-7; abundance: .; v_gene: TRBV5-6; CDR3nt: TGTGCCAGCAGCCGACGGGAGGGTAGGACCTACGAGCAGTACTTC; CDR3aa: CASSRREGRTYEQYF
d_gene: .; j_gene: TRBJ1-1; abundance: many; v_gene: TRBV30; CDR3nt: TGTGCCTGGAACTCCTATGAGGGGACTGAAGCTTTCTTT; CDR3aa: CAWNSYEGTEAFF
d_gene: .; j_gene: TRBJ1-1; abundance: .; v_gene: TRBV29-1; CDR3nt: TGCAGCGTCGCTATCATGGCTGAAGCTTTCTTT; CDR3aa: CSVAIMAEAFF
d_gene: .; j_gene: TRBJ2-2; abundance: .; v_gene: TRBV4-1; CDR3nt: TGCGCCAGCAGCCAACGGACGACCGGGGAGCTGTTTTTT; CDR3aa: CASSQRTTGELFF
d_gene: TRBD2; j_gene: TRBJ2-1; abundance: .; v_gene: TRBV11-2; CDR3nt: TGTGCCAGCAGCTTACCTAGCGGGATTGATGAGCAGTTCTTC; CDR3aa: CASSLPSGIDEQFF
d_gene: TRBD2; j_gene: TRBJ2-2; abundance: .; v_gene: TRBV7-9; CDR3nt: TGTGCCAGCAGCCAAATCCTAGCGGGGAACACCGGGGAGCTGTTTTTT; CDR3aa: CASSQILAGNTGELFF
d_gene: .; j_gene: TRBJ2-7; abundance: .; v_gene: TRBV7-9; CDR3nt: TGTGCCAGCAGCGGAGTTAGTGGGATCTCCTCCTACGAGCAGTACTTC; CDR3aa: CASSGVSGISSYEQYF
d_gene: .; j_gene: TRBJ2-1; abundance: .; v_gene: TRBV4-3; CDR3nt: TGCGCCAGCAGCCAAGTCTGGAGCGATGAGCAGTTCTTC; CDR3aa: CASSQVWSDEQFF
d_gene: .; j_gene: TRBJ1-1; abundance: .; v_gene: TRBV2; CDR3nt: TGTGCCAGCAGGGGGGGATCCGAAGCTTTCTTT; CDR3aa: CASRGGSEAFF
d_gene: TRBD2; j_gene: TRBJ2-7; abundance: .; v_gene: TRBV5-1; CDR3nt: TGCGCCAGCAGCTTGGGACTAGCGGGTGAAAACTACGAGCAGTACTTC; CDR3aa: CASSLGLAGENYEQYF
d_gene: .; j_gene: TRBJ2-2; abundance: .; v_gene: TRBV7-9; CDR3nt: TGTGCCAGCAGCCCCACCGCCGGGACGAACACCGGGGAGCTGTTTTTT; CDR3aa: CASSPTAGTNTGELFF
d_gene: .; j_gene: TRBJ2-3; abundance: few; v_gene: TRBV25-1; CDR3nt: TGTGCCAGCAGCCCAGGCGGTACGCAGTATTTT; CDR3aa: CASSPGGTQYF
d_gene: .; j_gene: TRBJ1-3; abundance: .; v_gene: TRBV2; CDR3nt: TGTGCCTGGGGCGGAAACACCATATATTTT; CDR3aa: CAWGGNTIYF
d_gene: .; j_gene: TRBJ2-2; abundance: .; v_gene: TRBV2; CDR3nt: TGTGCCAGCAGTGACCCCGATCGACCGAACACCGGGGAGCTGTTTTTT; CDR3aa: CASSDPDRPNTGELFF
d_gene: TRBD1; j_gene: TRBJ2-2; abundance: .; v_gene: TRBV25-1; CDR3nt: TGTGCCAGCAGTGTCTCCGGGACAGCCAACACCGGGGAGCTGTTTTTT; CDR3aa: CASSVSGTANTGELFF
d_gene: .; j_gene: TRBJ2-1; abundance: once; v_gene: TRBV30; CDR3nt: TGTGCCTGGAAGGGGAACTACAATGAGCAGTTCTTC; CDR3aa: CAWKGNYNEQFF
d_gene: .; j_gene: TRBJ1-5; abundance: .; v_gene: TRBV10-2; CDR3nt: TGCGCCAGCAGTGAGTTTGTAGGGCAGGGTCAGCCCCAGCATTTT; CDR3aa: CASSEFVGQGQPQHF
d_gene: .; j_gene: TRBJ2-1; abundance: .; v_gene: TRBV6-8; CDR3nt: TGTGCCAGCGCCCAATCGGGCAATGAGCAGTTCTTC; CDR3aa: CASAQSGNEQFF
d_gene: TRBD1; j_gene: TRBJ2-5; abundance: .; v_gene: TRBV27; CDR3nt: TGTGCCAGCTCGGGACAGGGAGTTGGGACCCAGTACTTC; CDR3aa: CASSGQGVGTQYF
d_gene: TRBD2; j_gene: TRBJ2-1; abundance: once; v_gene: TRBV27; CDR3nt: TGTGCCAGCAATACAGGACTAGCAGGTAATGAGCAGTTCTTC; CDR3aa: CASNTGLAGNEQFF
d_gene: .; j_gene: TRBJ2-1; abundance: .; v_gene: TRBV15; CDR3nt: TGTGCCACCAGCGGAGACTCTTACAATGAGCAGTTCTTC; CDR3aa: CATSGDSYNEQFF
d_gene: TRBD2; j_gene: TRBJ2-5; abundance: .; v_gene: TRBV10-2; CDR3nt: TGCGCCAGCAGTACTAGCGGGAGGGTCCAAGAGACCCAGTACTTC; CDR3aa: CASSTSGRVQETQYF
d_gene: TRBD2; j_gene: TRBJ2-1; abundance: .; v_gene: TRBV5-1; CDR3nt: TGCGCCAGCAGCTGGGGGACTAGCGGGAGTTTACATGAGCAGTTCTTC; CDR3aa: CASSWGTSGSLHEQFF
d_gene: .; j_gene: TRBJ1-1; abundance: .; v_gene: TRBV18; CDR3nt: TGTGCCAGCTCACCACTAACGGGGGGGGTGAACACTGAAGCTTTCTTT; CDR3aa: CASSPLTGGVNTEAFF
d_gene: .; j_gene: TRBJ2-1; abundance: .; v_gene: TRBV6-5; CDR3nt: TGTGCCAGCAGTTACTGGGGCGGCGATGAGCAGTTCTTC; CDR3aa: CASSYWGGDEQFF
d_gene: TRBD2; j_gene: TRBJ2-5; abundance: .; v_gene: TRBV29-1; CDR3nt: TGCAGCGTTGTAACTAGCGGGACCACCCAGTACTTC; CDR3aa: CSVVTSGTTQYF
d_gene: TRBD2; j_gene: TRBJ2-1; abundance: .; v_gene: TRBV7-9; CDR3nt: TGTGCCAGCAGCTTAAAGCCTAGCGGGCAACTCAATGAGCAGTTCTTC; CDR3aa: CASSLKPSGQLNEQFF
d_gene: TRBD1; j_gene: TRBJ1-1; abundance: .; v_gene: TRBV19; CDR3nt: TGTGCCAGTACCGCTTTCCGGGACAGTTATTTGAACACTGAAGCTTTCTTT; CDR3aa: CASTAFRDSYLNTEAFF
d_gene: TRBD2; j_gene: TRBJ2-5; abundance: .; v_gene: TRBV11-2; CDR3nt: TGTGCCAGCAGACAATTAGAGGAGGGAGGGCCAAGGACCCAGTACTTC; CDR3aa: CASRQLEEGGPRTQYF
d_gene: .; j_gene: TRBJ1-1; abundance: .; v_gene: TRBV2; CDR3nt: TGTGCCAGCAGTGAAGTATTCGACCCCAACACTGAAGCTTTCTTT; CDR3aa: CASSEVFDPNTEAFF
d_gene: TRBD2; j_gene: TRBJ2-1; abundance: .; v_gene: TRBV7-9; CDR3nt: TGTGCCAGCAGCTCCCTGACTAGCGGGAGAGGTAATGAGCAGTTCTTC; CDR3aa: CASSSLTSGRGNEQFF
d_gene: TRBD2; j_gene: TRBJ2-1; abundance: .; v_gene: TRBV15; CDR3nt: TGTGCCACCAGCAGAGATGGGACTAGCGGTAATGAGCAGTTCTTC; CDR3aa: CATSRDGTSGNEQFF
d_gene: .; j_gene: TRBJ1-3; abundance: .; v_gene: TRBV27; CDR3nt: TGTGCCAGCAGTTTTTCGGGGGGCTCTGGAAACACCATATATTTT; CDR3aa: CASSFSGGSGNTIYF
d_gene: .; j_gene: TRBJ2-7; abundance: .; v_gene: TRBV19; CDR3nt: TGTGCCAGTAGTATCGGAGCGACGGGAACCTACGAGCAGTACTTC; CDR3aa: CASSIGATGTYEQYF
d_gene: .; j_gene: TRBJ1-2; abundance: .; v_gene: TRBV4-3; CDR3nt: TGCGCCAGCAGCCAAGAACTGTATAACTATGGCTACACCTTC; CDR3aa: CASSQELYNYGYTF